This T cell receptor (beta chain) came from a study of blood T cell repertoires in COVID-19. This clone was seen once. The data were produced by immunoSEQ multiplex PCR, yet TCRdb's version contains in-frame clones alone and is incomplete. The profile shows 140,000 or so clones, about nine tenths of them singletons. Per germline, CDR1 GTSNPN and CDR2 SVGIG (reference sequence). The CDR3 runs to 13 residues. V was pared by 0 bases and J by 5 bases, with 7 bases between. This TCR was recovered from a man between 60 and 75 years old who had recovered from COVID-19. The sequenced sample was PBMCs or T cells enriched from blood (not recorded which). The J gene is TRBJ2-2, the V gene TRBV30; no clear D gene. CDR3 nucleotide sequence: TGTGCCTGGAGTGTAGGCGGTACCGGGGAGCTGTTTTTT. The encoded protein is CAWSVGGTGELFF. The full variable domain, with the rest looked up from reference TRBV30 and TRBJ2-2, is SQTIHQWPATLVQPVGSPLSLECTVEGTSNPNLYWYRQAAGRGLQLLFYSVGIGQISSEVPQNLSASRPQDRQFILSSKKLLLSDSGFYLCAWSVGGTGELFFGEGSRLTVL.